The TCR beta chain described here comes from a study of blood T cell repertoires in COVID-19. At the level of the study: PBMCs, B-cell-depleted T cells, or T cells were the source of the cDNA or gDNA that made up the material.

Per the original methods: Counts of nucleated cells, estimated from reference gene primer amplification, were obtained. Data came from immunoSEQ multiplex PCR; TCRdb stores just in-frame clones and leaves some out. That table is the source of V, J and clone size, and D and trimming were worked out from the DNA. The profile shows roughly 120,000 clones, roughly 72% of them singletons. V trimming: 0 bases; J trimming: 4 bases; junction bases outside the gene matches: 14. Germline V gene sequence: CDR1 LGHNT, CDR2 FRNRAP. The CDR3 is 18 amino acids. The chain links TRBV12-5 to TRBJ1-1; 7 nucleotides match TRBD1. The sample taken for sequencing was peripheral blood. The clonotype was recovered from an older man with COVID-19, enrolled during active disease. The CDR3 DNA follows: TGTGCTAGTGGTTTGGTTCCTGGACAGGCCCTGGCACGCACTGAAGCTTTCTTT. Its protein product is CASGLVPGQALARTEAFF.